This T cell receptor (beta chain) was identified in a study of blood T cell repertoires in COVID-19. Study-level background: Samples of COVID-19 (acute and convalescent) were obtained from the United States, Italy and Spain. Sources were T cells, B-cell-depleted T cells, or PBMCs; the material itself was cDNA or gDNA.

Some clones are missing from TCRdb's copy, which holds only in-frame ones; the method was immunoSEQ multiplex PCR. Of over 110,000 clones in the sample, roughly 88% were seen once. This CDR3 is 17 amino acids long. Germline-derived CDR1 and CDR2 are SGHDT and YYEEEE. The V gene end was trimmed by 6 bases and the J gene end by 0 bases; junction bases not matched to a gene: 10. This TCR came from a woman aged 45-65 years with acute or convalescent COVID-19. The specimen was peripheral blood. J is TRBJ2-3 and V is TRBV5-6, with 10 bases lining up with TRBD2. CDR3 coding DNA: TGTGCCAGCACCCGGGGAACTAGCGGGGCGAGCACAGATACGCAGTATTTT. Translated: CASTRGTSGASTDTQYF.